Below are 19 T cell receptor beta chains sequenced from a single sample in a study of shared clonotypes between healthy human individuals. Data came from immunoSEQ multiplex PCR; TCRdb stores just in-frame clones and leaves some out. The sample carries about 550,000 clones, just under 97% recorded once. Naive CD8 cells were CD45RO-negative, positively selected for CCR7, excluding terminally differentiated effector memory CD45RA+ cells. Sequences were obtained from naive CD8+ T cells sorted from blood. The receptors were sampled from a woman aged 30 to 39 in good health.

This rearrangement joins TRBV7-9 to TRBJ2-1; the D gene is possibly TRBD2 (5 bases). The length of the CDR3 is 13 residues. Germline V gene data show CDR1 as SEHNR and CDR2 as FQNEAQ (reference sequence). Trimming left V 1 base short and J 14 bases short, with 15 bases between. CDR3 DNA: TGTGCCAGCAGCTTAGTCGATCCGGGATTGGAGTTCTTC. As protein: CASSLVDPGLEFF.

This chain joins TRBV4-1 and TRBJ2-7; D is perhaps TRBD2 (5 bases). The CDR3 length is 14 residues. V was pared by 1 base and J by 0 bases, with 7 bases between. The germline CDR1 and CDR2 sequences are MGHRA and YSYEKL. The CDR3 nucleotides read TGCGCCAGCAGCCAAGTAGAGGGCTCCTACGAGCAGTACTTC. It encodes CASSQVEGSYEQYF.

The chain uses TRBV10-1 and TRBJ2-5; tentative D call: TRBD2 (6 bases). Deletions cut 0 bases from V and 4 bases from J, with 9 bases between. Germline CDR1 and CDR2: WNHNN and SYGVQD (reference sequence). The CDR3 extends over 14 amino acids. Here the CDR3 DNA reads TGCGCCAGCAGTGAGTCGTGGGGAGGAGAGACCCAGTACTTC. Translating gives CASSESWGGETQYF.

The table lists this clone with a count of one. The chain is built from TRBV5-4 and TRBJ1-1; D not resolved. This CDR3 has 15 amino acids. Germline CDR1 SGHNT, CDR2 YYREEE (reference sequence). Trimming removed 4 bases at V and 0 bases at J, with 13 bases between. CDR3 amino acids: CASSETNRLNTEAFF. CDR3 nucleotide sequence: TGTGCCAGCAGCGAGACGAACAGACTGAACACTGAAGCTTTCTTT.

The chain links TRBV13 to TRBJ2-1, with 8 nucleotides matching TRBD2. Looked up from germline, CDR1 is PRHDT and CDR2 is FYEKMQ (reference sequence). V dropped 3 bases and J dropped 9; count of bases not matched to a gene: 1. This CDR3 spans 12 amino acids. The CDR3 nucleotides read TGTGCCAGCAGCTTTACTAGCGGTGAGCAGTTCTTC. Its protein is CASSFTSGEQFF.

This sequence joins TRBV4-1 and TRBJ1-3, with D maybe TRBD1 (5 bases). CDR3 size: 17 residues. The V gene's germline CDR1 is MGHRA and CDR2 YSYEKL. V was cut by 4 bases and J by 0 bases, with 16 bases left in between. The chain's CDR3 is CASSPRSGTSSGNTIYF. CDR3 coding DNA: TGCGCCAGCAGCCCCAGGTCAGGGACGAGCTCTGGAAACACCATATATTTT.

This chain uses TRBV7-9 with TRBJ1-2; 11 positions match TRBD1. Germline V gene lookup returns CDR1 SEHNR and CDR2 FQNEAQ (reference sequence). The CDR3 is 15 amino acids. The ends lost 1 base at V and 8 bases at J; junction bases unmatched: 6. This chain's CDR3 is CASSLGTGGFTGYTF. In DNA form, the CDR3 reads TGTGCCAGCAGCTTAGGGACAGGGGGCTTCACCGGCTACACCTTC.

This rearrangement joins TRBV29-1 to TRBJ2-3, with D uncertain. V was pared by 1 base and J by 2 bases, with 7 bases between. Germline V gene lookup returns CDR1 SQVTM and CDR2 ANQGSEA. The CDR3 is 13 amino acids. The CDR3 DNA sequence: TGCAGCGTTGAAGGGCAGAACACAGATACGCAGTATTTT. Its translation: CSVEGQNTDTQYF.

This clone was seen once. V usage is TRBV9 and J usage is TRBJ2-7; 13 bases map to TRBD2. The junction had 6 bases not matched to a gene; V was cut back by 4 bases and J by 5 bases. In germline, CDR1 is SGDLS, CDR2 YYNGEE. CDR3 length equals 15 residues. This chain's CDR3 is CASSLRTSGSHEQYF. DNA of the CDR3: TGTGCCAGCAGCCTACGGACTAGCGGGAGCCACGAGCAGTACTTC.

This chain uses TRBV27 with TRBJ2-1, with 9 bases identical to TRBD2. The V segment lost 8 bases and the J segment 9 bases; nucleotides outside the gene matches: 11. Germline lookup yields CDR1 MNHEY and CDR2 SMNVEV (reference sequence). CDR3 length: 14 amino acids. CDR3 bases: TGTGCCAGCGGTCTAGCGGGACTTTTCGGTGAGCAGTTCTTC. The encoded protein is CASGLAGLFGEQFF.

The chain uses TRBV9 and TRBJ2-7, with a weak D call TRBD2 (6 bases). This CDR3 region has 14 residues. Germline CDR1 SGDLS, CDR2 YYNGEE. V lost 5 bases and J 4 bases, leaving 16 bases between the germline ends. CDR3 nucleotides: TGTGCCAGCAGTGCGGGATTTGGGAGTTACGAGCAGTACTTC. Translation gives CASSAGFGSYEQYF. The full variable domain, rest sourced from reference TRBV9 and TRBJ2-7, is DSGVTQTPKHLITATGQRVTLRCSPRSGDLSVYWYQQSLDQGLQFLIQYYNGEERAKGNILERFSAQQFPDLHSELNLSSLELGDSALYFCASSAGFGSYEQYFGPGTRLTVT.

The chain combines TRBV27 with TRBJ2-3; possibly TRBD1 or TRBD2 for D (6 bases each). Trimming removed 1 base from V and 4 bases from J, with 12 bases in between. The length of the CDR3 is 15 residues. The germline V gene encodes CDR1 MNHEY and CDR2 SMNVEV (reference sequence). In nucleotides, the CDR3 is TGTGCCAGCAGTTTATTTGGGGGGCGCCCAGATACGCAGTATTTT. Protein sequence: CASSLFGGRPDTQYF.

This clone was found once. This chain uses TRBV7-6 with TRBJ1-3; D is perhaps TRBD1 (5 bases). Germline values: CDR1 SGHVS, CDR2 FNYEAQ. The length of the CDR3 is 16 residues. V was shortened by 0 bases and J by 2 bases, with 11 bases between the two germline ends. The CDR3 DNA is TGTGCCAGCAGCTTAGCAGTAGGGGTTACTGGAAACACCATATATTTT. Its protein product is CASSLAVGVTGNTIYF.

V usage is TRBV6-1 and J usage is TRBJ2-7; D gene uncertain. Germline CDR1 is MNHNS and CDR2 is SASEGT. The V end was cut by 6 bases, the J end by 2 bases, with 17 bases between. The CDR3 is 15 residues long. The DNA for the CDR3 is TGTGCCAGCAGCGCCTTCGACCGTGGGCCCTACGAGCAGTACTTC. It yields the protein CASSAFDRGPYEQYF.

This chain links TRBV28 with TRBJ1-1, with no clear D. CDR1 MDHEN and CDR2 SYDVKM come from the germline V gene. This CDR3 has 12 amino acids. V lost 2 bases and J lost 8, with 9 bases in between. Here the CDR3 DNA reads TGTGCCAGCAGTTTAAGAAGGTCCGAAGCTTTCTTT. Translation gives CASSLRRSEAFF.

The chain couples TRBV19 to TRBJ2-1; D may be TRBD2 (6 bases). Germline loops: CDR1 LNHDA, CDR2 SQIVND (reference sequence). With 2 bases removed from V and 0 bases from J, the gap between germline ends came to 14 bases. The CDR3 contains 17 residues. CDR3 sequence: CASSIREVGSSYNEQFF. CDR3 bases: TGTGCCAGTAGTATAAGGGAGGTCGGTAGCTCCTACAATGAGCAGTTCTTC.

This chain uses TRBV28 with TRBJ1-2; no firm D call. This CDR3 spans 11 amino acids. From germline, CDR1 is MDHEN and CDR2 SYDVKM. Trimming removed 6 bases at V and 4 bases at J, with 6 bases between. CDR3 coding DNA: TGTGCCAGCAGAAAAAGCTATGGCTACACCTTC. It specifies CASRKSYGYTF.

V is TRBV2 and J is TRBJ1-3; 9 nucleotides agree with TRBD1. In germline, CDR1 is SNHLY, CDR2 FYNNEI. This CDR3 region has 15 residues. J lost 2 bases, V lost 5 bases, and 4 bases had no gene match. The CDR3 is CASSKTGGAGNTIYF. CDR3 nucleotides: TGTGCCAGCAGTAAAACAGGGGGCGCTGGAAACACCATATATTTT. Complete variable domain (other parts from reference TRBV2 and TRBJ1-3): EPEVTQTPSHQVTQMGQEVILRCVPISNHLYFYWYRQILGQKVEFLVSFYNNEISEKSEIFDDQFSVERPDGSNFTLKIRSTKLEDSAMYFCASSKTGGAGNTIYFGEGSWLTVV.

V is TRBV28 and J is TRBJ2-1; TRBD2 matches 11 bases. The CDR3 sequence is 17 residues long. Germline V CDR1 and CDR2: MDHEN, SYDVKM. J lost 0 bases, V lost 6 bases, and 7 bases had no gene match. As DNA, the CDR3 is TGTGCCAGCAGCTGGACTAGCGGGCAAAGCTCCTACAATGAGCAGTTCTTC. This encodes CASSWTSGQSSYNEQFF. The variable domain in full, completed from reference TRBV28 and TRBJ2-1, reads DVKVTQSSRYLVKRTGEKVFLECVQDMDHENMFWYRQDPGLGLRLIYFSYDVKMKEKGDIPEGYSVSREKKERFSLILESASTNQTSMYLCASSWTSGQSSYNEQFFGPGTRLTVL.